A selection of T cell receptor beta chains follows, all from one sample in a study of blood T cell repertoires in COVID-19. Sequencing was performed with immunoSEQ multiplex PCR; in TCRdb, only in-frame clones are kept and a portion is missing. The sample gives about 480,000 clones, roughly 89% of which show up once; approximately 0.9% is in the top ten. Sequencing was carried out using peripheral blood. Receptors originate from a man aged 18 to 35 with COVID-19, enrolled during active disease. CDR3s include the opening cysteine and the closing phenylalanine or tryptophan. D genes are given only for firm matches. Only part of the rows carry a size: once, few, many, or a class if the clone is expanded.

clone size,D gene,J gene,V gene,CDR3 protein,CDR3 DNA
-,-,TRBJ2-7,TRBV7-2,CASSWTASDYEQYF,TGTGCCAGCAGCTGGACAGCTTCCGACTACGAGCAGTACTTC
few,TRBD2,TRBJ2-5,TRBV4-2,CASSQGLAGAQETQYF,TGTGCCAGCAGCCAGGGACTAGCGGGAGCTCAAGAGACCCAGTACTTC
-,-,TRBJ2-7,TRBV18,CASSQDGGGEQYF,TGTGCCAGCTCACAGGACGGAGGCGGGGAGCAGTACTTC
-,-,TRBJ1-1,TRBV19,CASSTGTPNTEAFF,TGTGCCAGTAGTACGGGGACACCGAACACTGAAGCTTTCTTT
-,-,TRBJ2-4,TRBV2,CASRQGDIQYF,TGTGCCAGCAGGCAAGGGGACATTCAGTACTTC
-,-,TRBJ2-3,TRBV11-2,CASSPQGSSTDTQYF,TGTGCCAGCAGCCCTCAGGGGTCTAGCACAGATACGCAGTATTTT
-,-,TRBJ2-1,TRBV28,CASSFIEPNNEQFF,TGTGCCAGCAGTTTCATTGAGCCGAACAATGAGCAGTTCTTC
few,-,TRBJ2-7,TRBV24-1,CATSDLYEQYF,TGTGCCACCAGTGACCTCTACGAGCAGTACTTC
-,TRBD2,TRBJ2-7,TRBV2,CASSANGLDYEQYF,TGTGCCAGCAGCGCCAACGGACTAGACTACGAGCAGTACTTC
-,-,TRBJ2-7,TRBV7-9,CASAGDYEQYF,TGTGCCAGCGCCGGGGACTACGAGCAGTACTTC